This TCR beta chain was recorded in a study of T cell responses to AZD1222 COVID-19 vaccine. Worth noting for this clone: Its antigen is not known.

The CDR3 extends over 14 amino acids. The V and J ends lost 4 bases and 3 bases, in that order; junction bases with no gene match: 6. Looked up from germline, CDR1 is SGHTS and CDR2 is YDEGEE. Clones were read by immunoSEQ multiplex PCR, and TCRdb kept only the in-frame ones, dropping some. The sample consists of about 140,000 clones, 91% of them appearing once. Study-wide results and caveats: In a largely white British group with more females than males, clonal diversity was possibly underestimated. Close to half of spike-specific TCRs reportedly recognize unmutated variant regions. Repertoire sampling happened only post peak T cell response.

The chain recombines TRBV5-8 with TRBJ2-7; 8 nucleotides match TRBD1. The source is an adult who received the MenACWY meningococcal vaccine as a control. The sequencing used peripheral blood, collected 28 days after the second dose of the MenACWY control vaccine. The CDR3 DNA sequence: TGTGCCAGCAGCCTGGACAGGGCTTACTACGAGCAGTACTTC. Encoded protein: CASSLDRAYYEQYF. Filled out from reference TRBV5-8 and TRBJ2-7, the complete variable domain reads EAGVTQSPTHLIKTRGQQATLRCSPISGHTSVYWYQQALGLGLQFLLWYDEGEERNRGNFPPRFSGRQFPNYSSELNVNALELEDSALYLCASSLDRAYYEQYFGPGTRLTVT.